The 9 T cell receptor beta chains below come from one sample, sequenced in a study of blood T cell repertoires in COVID-19. TCRdb's table, derived via immunoSEQ multiplex PCR, lists solely in-frame clones and lacks some. In the table there are roughly 280,000 clones, about 89% of which are singletons. The sequencing sample was made of peripheral blood. The receptor set was obtained from a man aged 35-49 years with active or convalescent COVID-19.

The chain couples TRBV18 to TRBJ2-5, with 8 nucleotides matching TRBD1. The length of the CDR3 is 14 residues. The germline CDR1 and CDR2 sequences are KGHSH and LQKENI. Unmatched junction bases numbered 4, after V lost 4 bases and J lost 3 bases. CDR3 loop: CASSRNRGEETQYF. The CDR3 DNA sequence: TGTGCCAGCTCACGGAACAGGGGGGAAGAGACCCAGTACTTC.

The chain has TRBV14 and TRBJ2-7; 14 nucleotides line up with TRBD2. Per the germline V gene, CDR1 is SGHDN and CDR2 is FVKESK. CDR3 length: 15 residues. The trim removed 3 bases at V and 2 bases at J, leaving 0 bases unmatched. As DNA, the CDR3 is TGTGCCAGCAGCCAGACTAGCGGGAGGGCCTACGAGCAGTACTTC. Protein: CASSQTSGRAYEQYF. The full variable domain, with the rest looked up from reference TRBV14 and TRBJ2-7, is EAGVTQFPSHSVIEKGQTVTLRCDPISGHDNLYWYRRVMGKEIKFLLHFVKESKQDESGMPNNRFLAERTGGTYSTLKVQPAELEDSGVYFCASSQTSGRAYEQYFGPGTRLTVT.

The rearrangement joins TRBV3-1 (or the pseudogene TRBV3-2) to TRBJ1-4; D not certain. With 0 bases removed from V and 3 bases from J, the gap between germline ends came to 11 bases. The V gene's germline CDR1 is LGHDT and CDR2 YNNKEL (reference sequence). The CDR3 is 16 residues long. The CDR3 coding sequence is TGTGCCAGCAGCCAAGAAAGGGAGAGGTCTAATGAAAAACTGTTTTTT. Protein product: CASSQERERSNEKLFF.

V and J are TRBV6-4 and TRBJ2-1, with 8 nucleotides matching TRBD2. V lost 2 bases, J lost 6 bases, and 6 bases stayed unmatched. The CDR3 sequence is 15 residues long. Looked up from germline, CDR1 is MRHNA and CDR2 is SNTAGT. The CDR3 region is CASSDRPGGVNEQFF. DNA for the CDR3: TGTGCCAGCAGTGACCGCCCGGGGGGGGTCAATGAGCAGTTCTTC.

The gene calls are TRBV19 and TRBJ2-7, with 7 bases aligning to TRBD1. CDR3 length: 14 residues. J was trimmed by 6 bases and V by 3 bases; bases with no gene match: 8. In germline, CDR1 is LNHDA, CDR2 SQIVND (reference sequence). The CDR3 region is CASSIQGGNSEQYF. For the CDR3, the DNA is TGTGCCAGTAGTATCCAAGGGGGCAATAGCGAGCAGTACTTC.

The chain links TRBV28 to TRBJ1-3, with D maybe TRBD1 (5 bases). This CDR3 region has 12 residues. The V gene's germline CDR1 is MDHEN and CDR2 SYDVKM. Trimming removed 3 bases from V and 7 bases from J, with 7 bases in between. The DNA of the CDR3 is TGTGCCAGCAGTTTCCCAGGGAACACCATATATTTT. The encoded protein is CASSFPGNTIYF.

The V and J genes are TRBV5-1 and TRBJ2-5, with D possibly TRBD1 on 5 matching bases. This CDR3 is 14 amino acids long. Germline V gene lookup returns CDR1 SGHRS and CDR2 YFSETQ. The V end lost 0 bases, the J end lost 0 bases, and 6 bases lay between the germline ends. The CDR3 sequence: CASSLGQYQETQYF. The CDR3 bases are TGCGCCAGCAGCTTGGGACAGTACCAAGAGACCCAGTACTTC.

The chain combines TRBV5-6 with TRBJ2-7; D is possibly TRBD2 (6 bases). The CDR3 loop spans 15 amino acids. Germline-derived CDR1 and CDR2 are SGHDT and YYEEEE. V lost 1 base and J lost 2, with 13 bases in between. CDR3 loop: CASSLTEGRTYEQYF. The CDR3 bases are TGTGCCAGCAGCTTGACGGAGGGCAGAACCTACGAGCAGTACTTC.

The chain links TRBV4-1 to TRBJ2-6; 8 nucleotides match TRBD2. Germline V CDR1 and CDR2: MGHRA, YSYEKL. Trimming removed 3 bases from V and 0 bases from J; junction bases left unmatched: 4. CDR3 length: 17 amino acids. This CDR3 reads CASSQGLVYSGANVLTF. CDR3 bases: TGCGCCAGCAGCCAGGGACTAGTTTACTCTGGGGCCAACGTCCTGACTTTC.